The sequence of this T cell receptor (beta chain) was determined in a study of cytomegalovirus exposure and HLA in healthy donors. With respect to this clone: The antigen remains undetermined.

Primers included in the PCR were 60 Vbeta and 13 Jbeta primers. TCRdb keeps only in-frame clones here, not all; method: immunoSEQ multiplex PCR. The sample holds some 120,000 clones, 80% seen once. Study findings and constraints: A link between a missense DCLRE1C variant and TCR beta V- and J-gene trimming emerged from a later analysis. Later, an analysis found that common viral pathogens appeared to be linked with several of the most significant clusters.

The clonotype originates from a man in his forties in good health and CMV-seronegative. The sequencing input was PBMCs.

This chain's CDR3 is CASSEISVSNQPQHF. CDR3 nucleotide sequence: TGTGCCAGCAGTGAAATCAGTGTAAGCAATCAGCCCCAGCATTTT. The chain uses TRBV2 and TRBJ1-5; no definite D call. In germline, CDR1 is SNHLY, CDR2 FYNNEI. The CDR3 spans 15 residues. With 2 bases removed from V and 1 base from J, the gap between germline ends came to 9 bases.